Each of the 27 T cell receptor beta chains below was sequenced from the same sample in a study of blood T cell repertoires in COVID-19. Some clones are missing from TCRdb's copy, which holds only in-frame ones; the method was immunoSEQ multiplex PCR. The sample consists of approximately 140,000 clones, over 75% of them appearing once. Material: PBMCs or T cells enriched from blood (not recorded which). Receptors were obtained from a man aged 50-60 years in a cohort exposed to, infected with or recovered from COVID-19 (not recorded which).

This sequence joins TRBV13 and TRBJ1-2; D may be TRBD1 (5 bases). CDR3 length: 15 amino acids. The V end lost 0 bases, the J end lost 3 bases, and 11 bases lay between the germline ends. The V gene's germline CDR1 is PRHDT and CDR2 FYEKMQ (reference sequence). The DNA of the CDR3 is TGTGCCAGCAGCTTAGGCTGGCAGGGATACTATGGCTACACCTTC. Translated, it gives CASSLGWQGYYGYTF.

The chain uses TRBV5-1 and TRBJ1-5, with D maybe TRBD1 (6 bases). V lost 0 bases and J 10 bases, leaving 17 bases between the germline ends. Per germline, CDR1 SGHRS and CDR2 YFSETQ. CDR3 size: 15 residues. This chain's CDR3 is CASSLDRQDLRPQHF. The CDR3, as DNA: TGCGCCAGCAGCTTGGATAGACAGGACTTGCGTCCCCAGCATTTT.

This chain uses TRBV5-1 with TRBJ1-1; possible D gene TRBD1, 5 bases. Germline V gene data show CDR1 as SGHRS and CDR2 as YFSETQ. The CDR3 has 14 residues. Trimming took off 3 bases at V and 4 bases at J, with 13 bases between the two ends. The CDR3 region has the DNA TGCGCCAGCAGCTGGACCCTCCAGGGCACTGAAGCTTTCTTT. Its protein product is CASSWTLQGTEAFF. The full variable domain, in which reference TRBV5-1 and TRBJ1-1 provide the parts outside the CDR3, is KAGVTQTPRYLIKTRGQQVTLSCSPISGHRSVSWYQQTPGQGLQFLFEYFSETQRNKGNFPGRFSGRQFSNSRSEMNVSTLELGDSALYLCASSWTLQGTEAFFGQGTRLTVV.

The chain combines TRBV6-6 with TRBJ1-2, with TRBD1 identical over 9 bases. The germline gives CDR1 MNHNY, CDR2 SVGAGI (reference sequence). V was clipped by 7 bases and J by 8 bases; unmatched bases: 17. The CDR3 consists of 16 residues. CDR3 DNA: TGTGCCAGCATAGGGGCCCGGGACAGGGACACTGGAGGCTACACCTTC. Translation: CASIGARDRDTGGYTF.

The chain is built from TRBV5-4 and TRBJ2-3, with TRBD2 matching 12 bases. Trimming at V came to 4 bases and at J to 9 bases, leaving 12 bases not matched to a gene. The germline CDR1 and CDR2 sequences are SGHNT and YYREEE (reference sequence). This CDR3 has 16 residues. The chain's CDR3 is CASSLETSGGPRTQYF. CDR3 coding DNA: TGTGCCAGCAGCCTCGAGACTAGCGGGGGCCCCAGGACGCAGTATTTT.

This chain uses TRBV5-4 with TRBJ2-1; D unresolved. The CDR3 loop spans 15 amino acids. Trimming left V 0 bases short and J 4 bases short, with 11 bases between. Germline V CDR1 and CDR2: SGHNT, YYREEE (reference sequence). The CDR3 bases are TGTGCCAGCAGCTTGGGACTGGAGACTTACAATGAGCAGTTCTTC. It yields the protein CASSLGLETYNEQFF.

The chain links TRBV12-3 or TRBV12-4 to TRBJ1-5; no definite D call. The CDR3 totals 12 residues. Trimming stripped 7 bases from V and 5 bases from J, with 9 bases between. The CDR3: CASKEGYQPQHF. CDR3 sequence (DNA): TGTGCCAGCAAGGAGGGATATCAGCCCCAGCATTTT.

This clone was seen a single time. The CDR3 DNA follows: TGTGCCAGCAGCCCCCCGAAACGGAACTATGGCTACACCTTC. It translates to CASSPPKRNYGYTF. The J gene is TRBJ1-2, the V gene TRBV21-1. TRBV21-1 is an annotated pseudogene. The CDR3 extends over 14 amino acids.

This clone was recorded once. The CDR3 is CASSPGGVWSEQYF. The CDR3 DNA follows: TGTGCCAGCAGCCCCGGGGGGGTGTGGAGTGAGCAGTACTTC. The J gene is TRBJ2-7, the V gene TRBV7-6; TRBD2 matches 8 bases. CDR1 is SGHVS and CDR2 is FNYEAQ in the germline V gene. After removal of 5 bases from V and 7 bases from J, the junction contained 10 bases not matched to a gene. This CDR3 region has 14 residues.

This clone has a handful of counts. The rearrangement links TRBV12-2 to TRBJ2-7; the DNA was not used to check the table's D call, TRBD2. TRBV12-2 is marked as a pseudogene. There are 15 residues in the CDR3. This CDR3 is CASRLVTSTTYEQYF. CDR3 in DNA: TGTGCAAGTCGCTTAGTTACTAGTACTACCTACGAGCAGTACTTC.

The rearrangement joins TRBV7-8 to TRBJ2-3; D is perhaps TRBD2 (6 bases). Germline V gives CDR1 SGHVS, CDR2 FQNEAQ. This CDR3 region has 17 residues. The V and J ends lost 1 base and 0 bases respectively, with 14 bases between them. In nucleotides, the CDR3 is TGTGCCAGCAGCTTAGAAATCGGCGGGGAAAGCACAGATACGCAGTATTTT. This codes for CASSLEIGGESTDTQYF.

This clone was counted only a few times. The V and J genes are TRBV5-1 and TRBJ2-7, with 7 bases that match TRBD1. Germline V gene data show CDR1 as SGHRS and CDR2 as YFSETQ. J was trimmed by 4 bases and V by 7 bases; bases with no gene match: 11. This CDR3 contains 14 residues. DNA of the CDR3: TGCGCCAGCGCGACCTCAGGGACAGAGTACGAGCAGTACTTC. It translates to CASATSGTEYEQYF.

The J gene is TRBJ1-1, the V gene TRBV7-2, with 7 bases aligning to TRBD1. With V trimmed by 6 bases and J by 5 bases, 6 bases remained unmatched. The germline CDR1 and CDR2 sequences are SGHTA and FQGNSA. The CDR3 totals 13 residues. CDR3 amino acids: CASRPTGVTEAFF. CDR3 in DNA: TGTGCCAGCAGACCAACAGGGGTGACTGAAGCTTTCTTT.

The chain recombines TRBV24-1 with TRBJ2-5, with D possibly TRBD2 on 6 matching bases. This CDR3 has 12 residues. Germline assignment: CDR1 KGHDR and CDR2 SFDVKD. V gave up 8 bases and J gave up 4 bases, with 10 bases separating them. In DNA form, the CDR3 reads TGTGCCACCAACGGGGGAGGAGAGACCCAGTACTTC. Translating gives CATNGGGETQYF.

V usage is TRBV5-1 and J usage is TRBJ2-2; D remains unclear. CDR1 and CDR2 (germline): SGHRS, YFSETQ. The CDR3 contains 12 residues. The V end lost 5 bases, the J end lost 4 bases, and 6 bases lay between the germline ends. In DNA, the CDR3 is TGCGCCAGCAGGGAGATCACCGGGGAGCTGTTTTTT. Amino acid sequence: CASREITGELFF.

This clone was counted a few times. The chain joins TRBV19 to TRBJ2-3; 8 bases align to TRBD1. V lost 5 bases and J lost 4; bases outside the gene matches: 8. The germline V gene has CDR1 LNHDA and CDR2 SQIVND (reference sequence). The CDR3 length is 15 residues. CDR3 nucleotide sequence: TGTGCCAGTAGTCCCGGCAGGGGGCAATCAGATACGCAGTATTTT. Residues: CASSPGRGQSDTQYF.

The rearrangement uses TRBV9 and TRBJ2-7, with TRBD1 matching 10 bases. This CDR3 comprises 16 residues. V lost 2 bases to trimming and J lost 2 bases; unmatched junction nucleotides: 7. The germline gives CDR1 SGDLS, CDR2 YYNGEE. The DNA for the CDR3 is TGTGCCAGCAGCGTCGATCCAGGGACAGGGGCCTACGAGCAGTACTTC. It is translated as CASSVDPGTGAYEQYF.

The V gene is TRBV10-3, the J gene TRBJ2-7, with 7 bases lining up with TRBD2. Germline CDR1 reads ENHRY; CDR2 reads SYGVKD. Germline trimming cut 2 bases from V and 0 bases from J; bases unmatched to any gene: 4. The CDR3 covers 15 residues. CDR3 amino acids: CAISEGLAASYEQYF. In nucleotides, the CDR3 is TGTGCCATCAGTGAGGGTCTAGCGGCCTCCTACGAGCAGTACTTC.

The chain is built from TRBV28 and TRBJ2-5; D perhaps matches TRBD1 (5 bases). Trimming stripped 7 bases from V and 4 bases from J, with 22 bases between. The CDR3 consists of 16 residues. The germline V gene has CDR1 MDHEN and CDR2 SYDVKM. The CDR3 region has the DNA TGTGCCAGCAAGGGGAAGGCGGTACATAGGCTAGAGACCCAGTACTTC. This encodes CASKGKAVHRLETQYF.

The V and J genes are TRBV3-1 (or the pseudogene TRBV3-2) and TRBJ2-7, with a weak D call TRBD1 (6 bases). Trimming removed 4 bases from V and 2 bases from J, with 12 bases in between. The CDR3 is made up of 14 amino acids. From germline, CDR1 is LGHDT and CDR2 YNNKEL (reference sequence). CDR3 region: CASSPGTNTYEQYF. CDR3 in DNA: TGTGCCAGCAGCCCCGGGACAAATACCTACGAGCAGTACTTC.

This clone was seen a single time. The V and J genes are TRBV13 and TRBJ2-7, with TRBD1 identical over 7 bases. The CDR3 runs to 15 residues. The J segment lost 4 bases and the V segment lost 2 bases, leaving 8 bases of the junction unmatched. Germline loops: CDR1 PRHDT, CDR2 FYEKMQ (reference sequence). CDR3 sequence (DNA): TGTGCCAGCAGCTTAACAGGGGACAGACCTTACGAGCAGTACTTC. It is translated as CASSLTGDRPYEQYF.

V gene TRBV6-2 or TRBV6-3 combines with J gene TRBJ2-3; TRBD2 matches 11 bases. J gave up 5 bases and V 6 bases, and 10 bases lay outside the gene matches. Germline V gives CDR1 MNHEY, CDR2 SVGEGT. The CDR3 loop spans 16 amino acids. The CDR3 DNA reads TGTGCCAGCAGCTCCCTGACTAGCGGGGTAGTAGATACGCAGTATTTT. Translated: CASSSLTSGVVDTQYF.

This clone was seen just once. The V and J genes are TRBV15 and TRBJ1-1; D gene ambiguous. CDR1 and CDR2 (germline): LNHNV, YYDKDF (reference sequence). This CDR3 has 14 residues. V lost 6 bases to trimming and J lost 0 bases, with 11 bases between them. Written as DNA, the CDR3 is TGTGCCACCAGAATATGGGAGATGAACACTGAAGCTTTCTTT. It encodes CATRIWEMNTEAFF.

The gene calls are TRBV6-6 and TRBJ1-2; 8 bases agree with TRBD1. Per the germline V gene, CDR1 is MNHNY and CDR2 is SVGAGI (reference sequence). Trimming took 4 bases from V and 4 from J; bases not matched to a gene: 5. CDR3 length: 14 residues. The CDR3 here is CASSSGQGLYGYTF. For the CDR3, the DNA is TGTGCCAGCAGTTCTGGACAGGGCCTCTATGGCTACACCTTC.

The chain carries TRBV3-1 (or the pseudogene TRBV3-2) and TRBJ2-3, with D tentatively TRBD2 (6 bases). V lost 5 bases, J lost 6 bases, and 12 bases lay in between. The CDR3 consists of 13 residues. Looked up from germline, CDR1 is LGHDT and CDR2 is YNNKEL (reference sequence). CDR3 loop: CASSYGLSDTQYF. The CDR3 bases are TGTGCCAGCAGCTACGGACTATCCGATACGCAGTATTTT.

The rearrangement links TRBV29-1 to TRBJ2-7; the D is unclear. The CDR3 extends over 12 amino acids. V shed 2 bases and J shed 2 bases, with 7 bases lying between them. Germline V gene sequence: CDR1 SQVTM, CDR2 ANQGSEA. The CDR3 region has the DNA TGCAGCGTTGAACAAACAGCCTACGAGCAGTACTTC. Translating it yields CSVEQTAYEQYF.

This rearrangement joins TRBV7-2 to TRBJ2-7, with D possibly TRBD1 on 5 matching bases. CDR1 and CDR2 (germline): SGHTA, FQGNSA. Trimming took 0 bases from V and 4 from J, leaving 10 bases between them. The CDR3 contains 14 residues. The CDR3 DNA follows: TGTGCCAGCAGCTTAGCGGTCAGGGTATACGAGCAGTACTTC. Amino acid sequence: CASSLAVRVYEQYF.